The 19 T cell receptor beta chains given below trace back to one sample, sequenced in a study of OX40 agonist ivuxolimab in advanced cancers. Only in-frame clones appear in the TCRdb table, and some are missing; sequencing was by immunoSEQ multiplex PCR. In the table there are 60,000 to 100,000 clones, about 92% of which are singletons. Sequencing was performed on CD4+ or CD8+ T cells sorted from blood, taken in a trial of the OX40 agonist ivuxolimab. These receptors came from an adult with an advanced solid tumor such as melanoma, head and neck, liver or kidney cancer.

The rearrangement joins TRBV9 to TRBJ2-1; 8 bases fit TRBD2. In germline, CDR1 is SGDLS, CDR2 YYNGEE. The CDR3 contains 16 residues. After removal of 3 bases from V and 4 bases from J, the junction contained 9 bases not matched to a gene. CDR3: CASSESLPSGYNEQFF. The CDR3 coding sequence is TGTGCCAGCAGCGAGTCCCTGCCTAGCGGGTACAATGAGCAGTTCTTC.

This chain links TRBV7-2 with TRBJ1-2, with D perhaps TRBD1 (6 bases). Trimming pared 5 bases from V and 5 bases from J, leaving 15 bases between. This CDR3 is built from 14 residues. Germline V lookup: CDR1 SGHTA, CDR2 FQGNSA. The CDR3 nucleotides are TGTGCCAGCAGCCCGCAGCAGGGGTTGTATGGCTACACCTTC. Translated, it gives CASSPQQGLYGYTF. The full variable domain, its missing parts supplied by reference TRBV7-2 and TRBJ1-2, is GAGVSQSPSNKVTEKGKDVELRCDPISGHTALYWYRQSLGQGLEFLIYFQGNSAPDKSGLPSDRFSAERTGGSVSTLTIQRTQQEDSAVYLCASSPQQGLYGYTFGSGTRLTVV.

This chain links TRBV19 with TRBJ1-5; no reliable D call. The germline gives CDR1 LNHDA, CDR2 SQIVND (reference sequence). V was pared by 0 bases and J by 5 bases, with 8 bases between. This CDR3 spans 14 amino acids. CDR3 sequence (DNA): TGTGCCAGTAGTATAGAATCCGGTGATCAGCCCCAGCATTTT. Translated, it gives CASSIESGDQPQHF.

J is TRBJ1-1 and V is TRBV2, with TRBD1 matching over 8 bases. The CDR3 consists of 16 residues. Trimming took 5 bases from V and 4 from J; bases not matched to a gene: 12. Germline CDR1 reads SNHLY; CDR2 reads FYNNEI. The CDR3 sequence: CASSYLQGDEGTEAFF. CDR3 in DNA: TGTGCCAGCAGTTACCTACAGGGGGATGAGGGCACTGAAGCTTTCTTT.

The V gene is TRBV6-1, the J gene TRBJ1-1; a weak D match, TRBD1 (6 bases). V lost 6 bases to trimming and J lost 5 bases, with 13 bases between them. In germline, CDR1 is MNHNS, CDR2 SASEGT. The CDR3 runs 13 residues. The CDR3 nucleotides are TGTGCCAGCAGGCAGGGGCGTGAGACTGAAGCTTTCTTT. Protein sequence: CASRQGRETEAFF.

This clone was seen a single time. The sample carries other DNA sequences with the same CDR3. V and J are TRBV7-2 and TRBJ2-7, with 8 bases lining up with TRBD2. The ends lost 1 base at V and 4 bases at J; junction bases unmatched: 6. The CDR3 length is 15 residues. The germline V gene has CDR1 SGHTA and CDR2 FQGNSA. As DNA, the CDR3 is TGTGCCAGCAGCTTAGGCTCTAGCGGGCGATACGAGCAGTACTTC. Translated, it gives CASSLGSSGRYEQYF.

The rearrangement uses TRBV5-1 and TRBJ2-1, with TRBD2 matching 11 bases. With 7 bases clipped from V and 5 bases from J, the junction kept 8 bases outside the gene matches. This CDR3 has 15 residues. The germline V gene has CDR1 SGHRS and CDR2 YFSETQ. The CDR3 loop is CASSRGSGRDNEQFF. For the CDR3, the DNA is TGCGCCAGCTCAAGGGGTAGCGGGAGGGACAATGAGCAGTTCTTC.

V usage is TRBV4-1 and J usage is TRBJ1-1, with unresolved D. The CDR3 loop spans 12 amino acids. The V end lost 4 bases, the J end lost 7 bases, and 10 bases lay between the germline ends. CDR1 is MGHRA and CDR2 is YSYEKL in the germline V gene. CDR3 sequence: CASSRYGVEAFF. In DNA form, the CDR3 reads TGCGCCAGCAGCCGGTACGGGGTTGAAGCTTTCTTT.

This chain uses TRBV5-1 with TRBJ2-5, with D unclear. Germline-derived CDR1 and CDR2 are SGHRS and YFSETQ. Trimming removed 0 bases from V and 4 bases from J, with 13 bases in between. The CDR3 is 15 residues long. The CDR3 spells CASSLVGSTSETQYF. The CDR3 region has the DNA TGCGCCAGCAGCTTGGTTGGCAGTACATCAGAGACCCAGTACTTC.

The chain has TRBV6-5 and TRBJ2-7, with 8 bases lining up with TRBD1. CDR3 size: 14 residues. Germline V gives CDR1 MNHEY, CDR2 SVGAGI. V was clipped by 5 bases and J by 3 bases; unmatched bases: 6. CDR3 in amino acids: CASSAGQGSYEQYF. Here the CDR3 DNA reads TGTGCCAGCAGTGCCGGACAGGGTAGCTACGAGCAGTACTTC.

This clone appeared a few times. The chain employs TRBV4-1 and TRBJ2-7; 8 bases are a match to TRBD2. V was clipped by 4 bases and J by 4 bases; unmatched bases: 21. The CDR3 sequence is 19 residues long. Germline V lookup: CDR1 MGHRA, CDR2 YSYEKL. The CDR3 sequence is CASSRAPIGAGGHNYEQYF. In nucleotides, the CDR3 is TGCGCCAGCAGCCGCGCCCCCATCGGTGCGGGAGGCCACAATTACGAGCAGTACTTC.

The chain uses TRBV28 and TRBJ2-7; no firm D call. Germline V CDR1 and CDR2: MDHEN, SYDVKM. V was shortened by 8 bases and J by 5 bases, with 19 bases between the two germline ends. CDR3 length equals 14 residues. The CDR3 region is CASGPLNGPHEQYF. The CDR3 nucleotides are TGTGCCAGCGGACCGCTCAACGGTCCCCACGAGCAGTACTTC.

This chain connects TRBV7-9 to TRBJ2-1; maybe TRBD2 (5 bases). Trimming removed 5 bases at V and 1 base at J, with 12 bases between. The CDR3 consists of 15 residues. Germline V gene lookup returns CDR1 SEHNR and CDR2 FQNEAQ (reference sequence). CDR3 DNA sequence: TGTGCCAGCAGCAAGGACTCTTGGTCCTACAATGAGCAGTTCTTC. Protein: CASSKDSWSYNEQFF.

In DNA form, the CDR3 reads TGTGCCTGGGATACCTCAGGCGGGAGTGATAAGGGCGCAGATACGCAGTATTTT. Translation gives CAWDTSGGSDKGADTQYF. The rearrangement joins TRBV30 to TRBJ2-3; TRBD2 matches 7 bases. This CDR3 is built from 18 residues. Germline V gene lookup returns CDR1 GTSNPN and CDR2 SVGIG (reference sequence). The V and J ends lost 5 bases and 4 bases, in that order; junction bases with no gene match: 21.

V gene TRBV2 combines with J gene TRBJ1-1, with 7 bases aligning to TRBD1. The CDR3 runs to 12 residues. The V gene's germline CDR1 is SNHLY and CDR2 FYNNEI. V dropped 4 bases and J dropped 10; count of bases not matched to a gene: 6. CDR3 bases: TGTGCCAGCAGTGTAGGGGGCCGGGGAGCTTTCTTT. The encoded protein is CASSVGGRGAFF.

Only one count was recorded for this clone. The rearrangement links TRBV4-2 to TRBJ2-6; weak D call: TRBD2 (5 bases). The germline V and J ends were trimmed by 0 bases and 0 bases, with 9 bases remaining between them. Germline V gene data show CDR1 as LGHNA and CDR2 as YNFKEQ. The CDR3 has 17 amino acids. CDR3 protein: CASSQEIGSSGANVLTF. CDR3 nucleotide sequence: TGTGCCAGCAGCCAAGAGATAGGGAGCTCTGGGGCCAACGTCCTGACTTTC.

V usage is TRBV29-1 and J usage is TRBJ1-1, with unresolved D. Germline CDR1 reads SQVTM; CDR2 reads ANQGSEA. The CDR3 consists of 14 residues. Deletions cut 4 bases from V and 1 base from J, with 13 bases between. The CDR3 coding sequence is TGCAGCGTTGTTCGGTTTCAGGCGAACACTGAAGCTTTCTTT. Residues: CSVVRFQANTEAFF.

In this sample, this clone turned up once. The chain carries TRBV25-1 and TRBJ2-7; no definite D call. The CDR3 is 14 residues long. Germline assignment: CDR1 MGHDK and CDR2 SYGVNS. V was clipped by 3 bases and J by 8 bases, with 17 bases between them. The CDR3: CASSETAFTVKQYF. DNA for the CDR3: TGTGCCAGCAGTGAGACTGCGTTTACAGTTAAGCAGTACTTC.

The chain has TRBV15 and TRBJ1-5, with 7 bases matching TRBD1. CDR1 and CDR2 from the germline V gene are LNHNV and YYDKDF (reference sequence). V lost 1 base and J lost 4; bases outside the gene matches: 4. This CDR3 comprises 15 residues. CDR3 bases: TGTGCCACCAGCAGAGTACAGGGGCATAATCAGCCCCAGCATTTT. Its translation is CATSRVQGHNQPQHF.